The table lists the clone carrying this T cell receptor beta chain with a few counts. This entry comes from a study of cytomegalovirus exposure and HLA in healthy donors. The study ran its PCR with 60 Vbeta and 13 Jbeta primers. Some clones are missing from TCRdb's copy, which holds only in-frame ones; the method was immunoSEQ multiplex PCR. The sample lists 65,000 to 70,000 clones; around 87% were seen once. Sequenced material: PBMCs. The sequence came from a woman aged 25 to 45 in good health and CMV-seropositive.

The CDR3 sequence: CASGFSLSGSLDEQFF. CDR3 nucleotide sequence: TGTGCTAGTGGTTTTTCCCTTAGCGGGAGTCTTGATGAGCAGTTCTTC. The chain is built from TRBV12-5 and TRBJ2-1; 9 positions agree with TRBD2. The CDR3 sequence is 16 residues long. V lost 3 bases to trimming and J lost 8 bases; unmatched junction nucleotides: 11. Germline V gives CDR1 LGHNT, CDR2 FRNRAP.